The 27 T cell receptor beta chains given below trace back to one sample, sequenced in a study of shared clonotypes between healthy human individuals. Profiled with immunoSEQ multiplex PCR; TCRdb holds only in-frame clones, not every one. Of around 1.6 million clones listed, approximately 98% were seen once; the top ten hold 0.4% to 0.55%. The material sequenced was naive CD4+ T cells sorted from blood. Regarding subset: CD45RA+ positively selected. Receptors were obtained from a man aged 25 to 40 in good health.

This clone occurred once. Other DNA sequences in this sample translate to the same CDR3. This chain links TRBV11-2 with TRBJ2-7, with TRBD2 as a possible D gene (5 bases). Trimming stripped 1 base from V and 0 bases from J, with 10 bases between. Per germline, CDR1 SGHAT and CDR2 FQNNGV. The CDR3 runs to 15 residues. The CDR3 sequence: CASSLVTGSSYEQYF. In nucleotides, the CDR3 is TGTGCCAGCAGCTTAGTAACTGGGAGCTCCTACGAGCAGTACTTC.

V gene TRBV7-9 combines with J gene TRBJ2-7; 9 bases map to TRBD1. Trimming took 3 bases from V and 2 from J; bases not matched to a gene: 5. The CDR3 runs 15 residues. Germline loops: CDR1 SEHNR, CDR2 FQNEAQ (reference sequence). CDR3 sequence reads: CASSFRQGGAYEQYF. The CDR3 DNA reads TGTGCCAGCAGCTTCCGACAGGGGGGAGCCTACGAGCAGTACTTC.

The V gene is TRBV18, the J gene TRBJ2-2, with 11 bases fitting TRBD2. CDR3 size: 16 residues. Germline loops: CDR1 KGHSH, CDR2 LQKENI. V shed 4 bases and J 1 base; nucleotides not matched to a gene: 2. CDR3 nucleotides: TGTGCCAGCTCACGAACTAGCGGGGGGAACACCGGGGAGCTGTTTTTT. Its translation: CASSRTSGGNTGELFF.

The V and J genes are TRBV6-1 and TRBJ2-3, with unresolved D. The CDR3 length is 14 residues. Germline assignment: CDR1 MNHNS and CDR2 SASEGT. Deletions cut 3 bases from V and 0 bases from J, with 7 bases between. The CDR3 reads CASSELRSTDTQYF. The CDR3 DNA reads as TGTGCCAGCAGTGAGCTGAGAAGCACAGATACGCAGTATTTT.

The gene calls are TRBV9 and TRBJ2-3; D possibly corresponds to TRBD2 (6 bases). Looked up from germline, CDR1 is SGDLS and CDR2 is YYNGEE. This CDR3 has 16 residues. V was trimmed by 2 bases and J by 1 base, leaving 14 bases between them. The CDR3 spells CASSVFRDLGTDTQYF. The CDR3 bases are TGTGCCAGCAGCGTGTTCCGGGACTTGGGCACAGATACGCAGTATTTT.

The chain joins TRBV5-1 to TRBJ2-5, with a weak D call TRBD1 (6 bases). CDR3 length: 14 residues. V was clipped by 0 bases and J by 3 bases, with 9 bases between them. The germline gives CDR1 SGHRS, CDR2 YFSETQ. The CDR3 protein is CASSLAGVKETQYF. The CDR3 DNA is TGCGCCAGCAGCTTGGCAGGGGTTAAAGAGACCCAGTACTTC.

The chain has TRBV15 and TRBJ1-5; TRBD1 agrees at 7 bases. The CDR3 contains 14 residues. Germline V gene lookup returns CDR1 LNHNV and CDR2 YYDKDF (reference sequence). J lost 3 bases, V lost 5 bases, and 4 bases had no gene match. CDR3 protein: CATSVRGYNQPQHF. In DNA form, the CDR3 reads TGTGCCACCAGCGTCAGGGGGTACAATCAGCCCCAGCATTTT.

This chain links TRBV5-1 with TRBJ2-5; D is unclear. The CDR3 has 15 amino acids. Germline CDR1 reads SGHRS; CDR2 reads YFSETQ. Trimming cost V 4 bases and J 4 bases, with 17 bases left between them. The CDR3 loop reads CASSQLGAVGETQYF. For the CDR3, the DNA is TGCGCCAGCAGCCAATTAGGCGCTGTAGGAGAGACCCAGTACTTC.

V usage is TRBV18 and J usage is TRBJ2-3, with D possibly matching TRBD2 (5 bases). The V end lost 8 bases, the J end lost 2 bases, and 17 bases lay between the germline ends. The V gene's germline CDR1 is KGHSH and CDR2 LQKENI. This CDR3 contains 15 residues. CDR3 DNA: TGTGCCAGCCAGCTCGTGACGGGAAACACAGATACGCAGTATTTT. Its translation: CASQLVTGNTDTQYF.

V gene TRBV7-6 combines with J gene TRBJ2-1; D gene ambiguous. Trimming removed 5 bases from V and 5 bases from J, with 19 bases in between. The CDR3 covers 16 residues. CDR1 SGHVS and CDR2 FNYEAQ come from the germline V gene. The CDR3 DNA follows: TGTGCCAGCAGCCGGTCTCAAGCTCCACTAAACAATGAGCAGTTCTTC. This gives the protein CASSRSQAPLNNEQFF. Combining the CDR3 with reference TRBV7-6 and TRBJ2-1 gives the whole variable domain GAGVSQSPRYKVTKRGQDVALRCDPISGHVSLYWYRQALGQGPEFLTYFNYEAQQDKSGLPNDRFSAERPEGSISTLTIQRTEQRDSAMYRCASSRSQAPLNNEQFFGPGTRLTVL.

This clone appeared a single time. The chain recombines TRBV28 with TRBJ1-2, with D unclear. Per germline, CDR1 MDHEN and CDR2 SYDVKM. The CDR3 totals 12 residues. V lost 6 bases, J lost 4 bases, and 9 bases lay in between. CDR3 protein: CASRAIGYGYTF. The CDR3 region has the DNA TGTGCCAGCAGGGCCATAGGCTATGGCTACACCTTC.

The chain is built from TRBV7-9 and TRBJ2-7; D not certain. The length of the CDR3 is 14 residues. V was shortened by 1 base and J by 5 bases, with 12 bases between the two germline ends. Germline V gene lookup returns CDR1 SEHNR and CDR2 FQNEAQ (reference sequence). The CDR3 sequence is CASSLDPGSNEQYF. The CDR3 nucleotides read TGTGCCAGCAGCTTAGATCCGGGTTCCAACGAGCAGTACTTC.

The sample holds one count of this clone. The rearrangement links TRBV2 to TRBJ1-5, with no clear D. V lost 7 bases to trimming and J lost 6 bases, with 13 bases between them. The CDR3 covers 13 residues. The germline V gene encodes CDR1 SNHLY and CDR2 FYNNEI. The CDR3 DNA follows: TGTGCCAGCAATAACGGAATAGGTCAGCCCCAGCATTTT. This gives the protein CASNNGIGQPQHF. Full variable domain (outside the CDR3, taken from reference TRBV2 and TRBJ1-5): EPEVTQTPSHQVTQMGQEVILRCVPISNHLYFYWYRQILGQKVEFLVSFYNNEISEKSEIFDDQFSVERPDGSNFTLKIRSTKLEDSAMYFCASNNGIGQPQHFGDGTRLSIL.

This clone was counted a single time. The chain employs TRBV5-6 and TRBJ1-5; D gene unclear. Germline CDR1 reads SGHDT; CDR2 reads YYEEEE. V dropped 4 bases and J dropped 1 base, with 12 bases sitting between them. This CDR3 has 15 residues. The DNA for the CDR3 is TGTGCCAGCAGCCCTGCACGCTTCAGCAATCAGCCCCAGCATTTT. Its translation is CASSPARFSNQPQHF.

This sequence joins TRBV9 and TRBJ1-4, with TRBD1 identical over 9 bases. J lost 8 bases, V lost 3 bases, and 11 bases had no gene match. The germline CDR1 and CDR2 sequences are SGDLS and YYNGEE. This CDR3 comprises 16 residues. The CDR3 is CASSERTGALGEKLFF. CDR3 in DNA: TGTGCCAGCAGCGAGAGGACAGGGGCGCTGGGGGAAAAACTGTTTTTT.

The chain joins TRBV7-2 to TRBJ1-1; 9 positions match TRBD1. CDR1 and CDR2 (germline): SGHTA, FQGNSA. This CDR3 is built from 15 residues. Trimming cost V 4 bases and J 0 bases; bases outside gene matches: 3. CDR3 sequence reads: CASSSQGAMNTEAFF. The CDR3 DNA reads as TGTGCCAGCAGCTCACAGGGGGCGATGAACACTGAAGCTTTCTTT. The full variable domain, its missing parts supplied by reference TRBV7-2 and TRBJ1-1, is GAGVSQSPSNKVTEKGKDVELRCDPISGHTALYWYRQSLGQGLEFLIYFQGNSAPDKSGLPSDRFSAERTGGSVSTLTIQRTQQEDSAVYLCASSSQGAMNTEAFFGQGTRLTVV.

CDR3 bases: TGTGCCAGTAGTCGCAGAGCCATGGGGGATACGCAGTATTTT. This sequence encodes CASSRRAMGDTQYF. This chain links TRBV19 with TRBJ2-3; D is unclear. The CDR3 is 14 amino acids. CDR1 is LNHDA and CDR2 is SQIVND in the germline V gene (reference sequence). The V gene lost 5 bases and the J gene lost 6 bases, with 15 bases spanning the gap. Supplemented by reference TRBV19 and TRBJ2-3, the full variable domain reads DGGITQSPKYLFRKEGQNVTLSCEQNLNHDAMYWYRQDPGQGLRLIYYSQIVNDFQKGDIAEGYSVSREKKESFPLTVTSAQKNPTAFYLCASSRRAMGDTQYFGPGTRLTVL.

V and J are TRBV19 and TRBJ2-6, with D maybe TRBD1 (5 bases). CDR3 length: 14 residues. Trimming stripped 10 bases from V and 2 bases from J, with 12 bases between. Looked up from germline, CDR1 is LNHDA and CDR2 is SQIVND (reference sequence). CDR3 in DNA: TGTGCCACCCCCCGACAGCCTGGGGCCAACGTCCTGACTTTC. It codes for CATPRQPGANVLTF.

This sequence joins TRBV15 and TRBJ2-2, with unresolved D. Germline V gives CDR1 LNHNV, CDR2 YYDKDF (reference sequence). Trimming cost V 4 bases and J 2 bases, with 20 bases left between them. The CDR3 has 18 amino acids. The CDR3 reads CATSNGPTKPENTGELFF. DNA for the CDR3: TGTGCCACCAGCAACGGGCCGACAAAACCAGAAAACACCGGGGAGCTGTTTTTT.

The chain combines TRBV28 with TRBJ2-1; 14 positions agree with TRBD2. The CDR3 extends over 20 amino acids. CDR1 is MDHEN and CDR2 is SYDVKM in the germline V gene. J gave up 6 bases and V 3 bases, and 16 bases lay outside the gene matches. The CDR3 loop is CASSFRGATSGRAKPNEQFF. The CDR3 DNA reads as TGTGCCAGCAGTTTCAGGGGGGCGACTAGCGGGAGGGCCAAACCCAATGAGCAGTTCTTC.

The CDR3 protein is CASSFDSPNSGNTIYF. The CDR3 DNA follows: TGTGCCAGCAGTTTTGACAGCCCAAACTCTGGAAACACCATATATTTT. The chain carries TRBV28 and TRBJ1-3; tentative D call: TRBD1 (5 bases). The CDR3 is 16 residues long. V was shortened by 3 bases and J by 0 bases, with 12 bases between the two germline ends. CDR1 is MDHEN and CDR2 is SYDVKM in the germline V gene.

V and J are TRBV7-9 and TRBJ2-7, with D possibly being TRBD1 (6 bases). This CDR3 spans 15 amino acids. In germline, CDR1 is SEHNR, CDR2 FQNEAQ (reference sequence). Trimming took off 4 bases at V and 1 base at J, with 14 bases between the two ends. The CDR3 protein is CASSSNRAQSYEQYF. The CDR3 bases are TGTGCCAGCAGCTCCAACAGGGCTCAATCCTACGAGCAGTACTTC.

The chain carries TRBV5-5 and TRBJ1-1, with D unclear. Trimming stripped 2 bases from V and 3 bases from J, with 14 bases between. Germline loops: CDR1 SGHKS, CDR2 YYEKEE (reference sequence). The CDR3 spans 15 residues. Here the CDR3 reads CASSFVGPRDTEAFF. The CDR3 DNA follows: TGTGCCAGCAGCTTTGTTGGACCTCGGGACACTGAAGCTTTCTTT. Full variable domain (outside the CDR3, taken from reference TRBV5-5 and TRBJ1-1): DAGVTQSPTHLIKTRGQQVTLRCSPISGHKSVSWYQQVLGQGPQFIFQYYEKEERGRGNFPDRFSARQFPNYSSELNVNALLLGDSALYLCASSFVGPRDTEAFFGQGTRLTVV.

DNA of the CDR3: TGTGCCACCAGCAGAGATGGCAGAAATAGCAATCAGCCCCAGCATTTT. As protein: CATSRDGRNSNQPQHF. V usage is TRBV15 and J usage is TRBJ1-5; D is unresolved. Per germline, CDR1 LNHNV and CDR2 YYDKDF (reference sequence). The CDR3 is 16 residues long. With 0 bases removed from V and 0 bases from J, the gap between germline ends came to 9 bases.

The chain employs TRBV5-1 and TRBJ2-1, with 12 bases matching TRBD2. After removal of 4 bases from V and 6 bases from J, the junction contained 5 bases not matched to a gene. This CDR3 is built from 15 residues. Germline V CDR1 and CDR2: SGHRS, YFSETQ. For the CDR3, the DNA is TGCGCCAGCAGCCGTCCGGGACTAGCGGGCAATGAGCAGTTCTTC. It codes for CASSRPGLAGNEQFF.

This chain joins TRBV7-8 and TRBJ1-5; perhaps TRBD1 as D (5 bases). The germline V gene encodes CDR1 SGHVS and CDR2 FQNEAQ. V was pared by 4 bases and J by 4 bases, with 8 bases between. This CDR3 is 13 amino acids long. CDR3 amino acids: CASSSAGNQPQHF. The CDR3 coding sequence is TGTGCCAGCAGCTCCGCAGGGAATCAGCCCCAGCATTTT.

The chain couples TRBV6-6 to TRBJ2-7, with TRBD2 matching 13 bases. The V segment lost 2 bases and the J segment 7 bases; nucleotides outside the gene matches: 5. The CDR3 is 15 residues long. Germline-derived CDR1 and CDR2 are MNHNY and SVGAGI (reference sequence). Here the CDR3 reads CASSYGLAGAAEQYF. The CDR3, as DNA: TGTGCCAGCAGTTACGGACTAGCGGGAGCCGCGGAGCAGTACTTC.